What follows is one T cell receptor (beta chain) and its context. These data are taken from a study of T cell responses to AZD1222 COVID-19 vaccine. TCRdb's copy holds only in-frame clones and misses some; the assay was immunoSEQ multiplex PCR. The profile shows about 180,000 clones, roughly nine tenths of them singletons. The CDR3 has 14 amino acids. Trimming shortened V by 7 bases and J by 1 base, and 13 bases separated the two germline ends. The germline gives CDR1 MDHEN, CDR2 SYDVKM. This clonotype was sampled from an adult in good health. Sequencing used peripheral blood, obtained on day 0 of AZD1222 vaccination. The V gene is TRBV28, the J gene TRBJ1-2, with TRBD1 as a possible D gene (6 bases). The CDR3 spells CASIPGHLNYGYTF. The CDR3 DNA reads TGTGCCAGCATCCCGGGACATCTTAACTATGGCTACACCTTC.